The source of this TCR beta chain is a study of blood T cell repertoires in COVID-19. Method: immunoSEQ multiplex PCR; TCRdb's copy keeps in-frame clones and lacks some. The table shows about 300,000 clones, with more than 75% occurring only once. This CDR3 has 15 amino acids. Trimming removed 3 bases from V and 4 bases from J; junction bases left unmatched: 5. Looked up from germline, CDR1 is LNHDA and CDR2 is SQIVND (reference sequence). Clinical history as reported by participants underpinned cohort assignment. Input material: PBMCs or T cells enriched from blood (not recorded which). The chain recombines TRBV19 with TRBJ2-5; TRBD1 agrees at 10 bases. This receptor was identified in a young woman who had recovered from COVID-19. The CDR3 loop is CASSIGDRGGETQYF. In DNA, the CDR3 is TGTGCCAGTAGTATCGGGGACAGGGGTGGAGAGACCCAGTACTTC. Full variable domain (outside the CDR3, taken from reference TRBV19 and TRBJ2-5): DGGITQSPKYLFRKEGQNVTLSCEQNLNHDAMYWYRQDPGQGLRLIYYSQIVNDFQKGDIAEGYSVSREKKESFPLTVTSAQKNPTAFYLCASSIGDRGGETQYFGPGTRLLVL.